This TCR beta chain was identified in a study of T cell repertoires in cytomegalovirus infection. Study in general: A matching HLA type, together with CMV infection, was signaled by public TCR beta signatures.

From the reads, TCRdb called clonotypes with MiXCR, one entry per CDR3 protein. This repertoire shows about 740,000 distinct CDR3 sequences, about 40% found once; its top ten account for under 3.5%. Trimming took 0 bases from V and 8 from J; bases not matched to a gene: 10. The CDR3 sequence is 15 residues long. In germline, CDR1 is SGHRS, CDR2 YFSETQ. Study-wide results and limits: Of the TCR beta families, the public ones yielded a cumulative frequency that identified carriers of CMV plus the relevant HLA.

This clonotype has only a few counts. Antigen: not known. This TCR was sampled from a human donor in good health (CMV status not recorded). Some clones in this sample may be carry-over from other donors' samples. Sequencing used PBMCs. V and J are TRBV5-1 and TRBJ1-2; 7 nucleotides align to TRBD1. DNA of the CDR3: TGCGCCAGCAGCTTGGGCCATACAGGGGTGGAAGGCTACACCTTC. Translating gives CASSLGHTGVEGYTF.